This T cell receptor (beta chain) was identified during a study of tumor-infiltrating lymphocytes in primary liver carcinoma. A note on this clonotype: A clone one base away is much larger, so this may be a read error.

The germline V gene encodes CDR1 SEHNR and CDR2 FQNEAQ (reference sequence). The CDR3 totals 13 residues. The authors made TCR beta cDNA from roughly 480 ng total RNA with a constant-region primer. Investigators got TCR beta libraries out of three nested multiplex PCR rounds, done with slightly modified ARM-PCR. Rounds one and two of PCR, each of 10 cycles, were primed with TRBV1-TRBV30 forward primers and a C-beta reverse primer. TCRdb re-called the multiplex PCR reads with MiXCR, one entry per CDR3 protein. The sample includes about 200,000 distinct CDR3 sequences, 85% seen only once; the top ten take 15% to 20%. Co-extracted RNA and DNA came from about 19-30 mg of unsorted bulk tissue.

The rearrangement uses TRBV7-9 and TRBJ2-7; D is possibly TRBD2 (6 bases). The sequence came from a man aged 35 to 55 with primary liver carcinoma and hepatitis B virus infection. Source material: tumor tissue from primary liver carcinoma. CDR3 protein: CTSSLQEGSEQYF. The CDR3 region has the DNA TGTACCAGCAGCTTGCAGGAGGGTAGCGAGCAGTACTTC.